These 9 T cell receptor beta chains came from one sample sequenced in a study of fetal regulatory T cell absence and autoimmunity. Profiling relied on immunoSEQ multiplex PCR, and the TCRdb table lists in-frame clones only, not all of them. Among 95,000 to 100,000 clones listed, about three quarters were seen once. The sample comprised pancreas tissue. The receptor source for this set is a male donor with IPEX syndrome.

This clone was counted only a few times. The V call is TRBV11-3, the J call TRBJ1-6, with D possibly TRBD1 on 6 matching bases. Between the trimmed V and J ends, which lost 3 bases and 3 bases, there was a span of 6 bases. The germline gives CDR1 SGHNT, CDR2 YENEEA. The CDR3 has 14 residues. CDR3 coding DNA: TGTGCCAGCAGCTTGGGACACTATAATTCACCCCTCCACTTT. Amino acids: CASSLGHYNSPLHF.

The chain joins TRBV5-4 to TRBJ2-3; D may correspond to TRBD1 or TRBD2 (5 bases each). The germline V and J ends were trimmed by 0 bases and 6 bases, with 8 bases remaining between them. The CDR3 has 13 amino acids. Germline V gene data show CDR1 as SGHNT and CDR2 as YYREEE (reference sequence). The CDR3 nucleotides are TGTGCCAGCAGCTTGGGAGGGGAGGATACGCAGTATTTT. It specifies CASSLGGEDTQYF.

The chain combines TRBV6-6 with TRBJ1-5, with D perhaps matching TRBD1 (5 bases). Trimming cost V 6 bases and J 1 base, with 16 bases left between them. Germline V lookup: CDR1 MNHNY, CDR2 SVGAGI (reference sequence). The CDR3 has 16 amino acids. The CDR3 spells CASRAGRLVSNQPQHF. The CDR3, as DNA: TGTGCCAGCAGGGCAGGGAGGTTGGTGAGCAATCAGCCCCAGCATTTT.

This clone has a single count. The gene calls are TRBV5-6 and TRBJ2-1, with 16 positions matching TRBD2. The CDR3 has 17 residues. The germline V gene encodes CDR1 SGHDT and CDR2 YYEEEE. The V gene end was trimmed by 7 bases and the J gene end by 4 bases; junction bases not matched to a gene: 8. CDR3 protein: CASGTSGGVFLYNEQFF. In DNA form, the CDR3 reads TGTGCCAGCGGGACTAGCGGGGGGGTTTTCTTGTACAATGAGCAGTTCTTC.

This chain uses TRBV10-2 with TRBJ2-1; 7 positions match TRBD2. The CDR3 length is 17 residues. J was trimmed by 8 bases and V by 0 bases; bases with no gene match: 13. In germline, CDR1 is WSHSY, CDR2 SAAADI. CDR3 loop: CASSESSGLGNKDEQFF. In nucleotides, the CDR3 is TGCGCCAGCAGTGAGTCGAGTGGACTAGGAAACAAGGATGAGCAGTTCTTC.

V and J are TRBV4-3 and TRBJ1-3; no clear D. The CDR3 totals 13 residues. Germline V CDR1 and CDR2: LGHNA, YSLEER. V lost 4 bases and J lost 0, with 4 bases in between. The CDR3 protein is CASSLSSGNTIYF. The DNA for the CDR3 is TGCGCCAGCAGCCTCTCCTCTGGAAACACCATATATTTT.

This clone was seen just once. The chain uses TRBV15 and TRBJ2-1, with 11 bases fitting TRBD2. V dropped 5 bases and J dropped 6; count of bases not matched to a gene: 9. Germline V gives CDR1 LNHNV, CDR2 YYDKDF (reference sequence). CDR3 size: 16 residues. The CDR3, as DNA: TGTGCCACCAGCGGAGTAGCGGGAGGGTGGTCCAATGAGCAGTTCTTC. Protein sequence: CATSGVAGGWSNEQFF.

The chain's CDR3 is CAISESGPFPSRNQPQHF. Here the CDR3 DNA reads TGTGCCATCAGTGAGTCGGGACCCTTTCCGTCACGCAATCAGCCCCAGCATTTT. The chain couples TRBV10-3 to TRBJ1-5; possible D gene TRBD1, 5 bases. V was pared by 0 bases and J by 2 bases, with 17 bases between. CDR1 and CDR2 from the germline V gene are ENHRY and SYGVKD. CDR3 size: 18 residues.

This clone was counted between two and nine times. The V and J genes are TRBV19 and TRBJ2-2; D is unclear. The germline V gene encodes CDR1 LNHDA and CDR2 SQIVND (reference sequence). The CDR3 totals 11 residues. V was shortened by 4 bases and J by 4 bases, with 1 base between the two germline ends. The CDR3 DNA follows: TGTGCCAGTAGTACCACCGGGGAGCTGTTTTTT. This encodes CASSTTGELFF.